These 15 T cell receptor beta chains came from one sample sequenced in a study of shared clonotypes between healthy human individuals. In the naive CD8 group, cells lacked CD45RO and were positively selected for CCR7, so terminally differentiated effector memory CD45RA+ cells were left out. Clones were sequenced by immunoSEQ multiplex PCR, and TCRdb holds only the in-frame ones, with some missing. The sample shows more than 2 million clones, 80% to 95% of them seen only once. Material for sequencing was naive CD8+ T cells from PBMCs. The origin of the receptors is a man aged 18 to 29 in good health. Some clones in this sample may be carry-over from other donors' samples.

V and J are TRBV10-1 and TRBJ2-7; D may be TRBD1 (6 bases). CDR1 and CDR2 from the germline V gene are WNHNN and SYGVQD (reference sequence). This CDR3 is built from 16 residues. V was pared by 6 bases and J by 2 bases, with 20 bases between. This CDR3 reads CASSPRAGELTYEQYF. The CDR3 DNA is TGCGCCAGCAGCCCTCGTGCAGGGGAACTGACCTACGAGCAGTACTTC.

CDR3 bases: TGCGCCAGCAGCCCCAGGACGGAACCCTACTCCTACAATGAGCAGTTCTTC. This sequence encodes CASSPRTEPYSYNEQFF. The chain employs TRBV4-1 and TRBJ2-1, with D unresolved. With 4 bases removed from V and 0 bases from J, the gap between germline ends came to 16 bases. Germline-derived CDR1 and CDR2 are MGHRA and YSYEKL. The CDR3 covers 17 residues.

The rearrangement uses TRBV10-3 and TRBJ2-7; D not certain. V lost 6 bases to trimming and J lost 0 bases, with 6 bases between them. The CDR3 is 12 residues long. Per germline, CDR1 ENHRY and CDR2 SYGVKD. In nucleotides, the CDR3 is TGTGCCATCAGAGGTAGCTCCTACGAGCAGTACTTC. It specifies CAIRGSSYEQYF.

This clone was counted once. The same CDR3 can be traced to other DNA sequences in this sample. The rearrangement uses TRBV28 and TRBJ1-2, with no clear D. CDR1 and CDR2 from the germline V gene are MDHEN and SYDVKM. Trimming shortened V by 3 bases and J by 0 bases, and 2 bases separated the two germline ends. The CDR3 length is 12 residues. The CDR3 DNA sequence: TGTGCCAGCAGTTTCTCTAACTATGGCTACACCTTC. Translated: CASSFSNYGYTF.

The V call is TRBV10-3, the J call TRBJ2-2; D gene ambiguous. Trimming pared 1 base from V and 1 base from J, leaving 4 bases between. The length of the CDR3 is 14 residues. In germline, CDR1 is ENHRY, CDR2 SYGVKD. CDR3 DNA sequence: TGTGCCATCAGTGAGTTTCGGAACACCGGGGAGCTGTTTTTT. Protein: CAISEFRNTGELFF.

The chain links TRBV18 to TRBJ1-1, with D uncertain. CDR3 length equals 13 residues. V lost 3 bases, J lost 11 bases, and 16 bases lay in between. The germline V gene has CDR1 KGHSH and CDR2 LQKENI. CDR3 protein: CASSPARTEVAFF. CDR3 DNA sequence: TGTGCCAGCTCACCCGCCAGGACGGAGGTGGCTTTCTTT.

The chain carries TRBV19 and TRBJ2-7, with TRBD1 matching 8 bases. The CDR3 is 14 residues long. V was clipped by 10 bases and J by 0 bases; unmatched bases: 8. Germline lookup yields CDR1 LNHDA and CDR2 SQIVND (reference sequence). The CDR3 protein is CATSMTGVSYEQYF. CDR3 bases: TGTGCCACATCAATGACAGGGGTCTCCTACGAGCAGTACTTC.

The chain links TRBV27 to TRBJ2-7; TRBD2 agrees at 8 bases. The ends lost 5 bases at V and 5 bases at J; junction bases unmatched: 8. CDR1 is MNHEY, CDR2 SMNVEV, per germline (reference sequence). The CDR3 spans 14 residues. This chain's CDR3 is CASSPGLDRHEQYF. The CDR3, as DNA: TGTGCCAGCAGTCCGGGACTAGATCGCCACGAGCAGTACTTC.

CDR3 sequence (DNA): TGCGCCAGCAGCCCGAGTAATGAAAAACTGTTTTTT. Residues: CASSPSNEKLFF. V usage is TRBV5-1 and J usage is TRBJ1-4; D uncertain. The germline gives CDR1 SGHRS, CDR2 YFSETQ. The CDR3 totals 12 residues. Trimming took off 4 bases at V and 4 bases at J, with 5 bases between the two ends.

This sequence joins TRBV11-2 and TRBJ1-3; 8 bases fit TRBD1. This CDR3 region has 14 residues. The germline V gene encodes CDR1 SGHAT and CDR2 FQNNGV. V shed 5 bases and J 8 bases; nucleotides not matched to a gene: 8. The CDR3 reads CASSPGQGGDTIYF. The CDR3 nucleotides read TGTGCCAGCAGCCCCGGACAGGGTGGTGACACCATATATTTT. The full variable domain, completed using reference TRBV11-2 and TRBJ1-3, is EAGVAQSPRYKIIEKRQSVAFWCNPISGHATLYWYQQILGQGPKLLIQFQNNGVVDDSQLPKDRFSAERLKGVDSTLKIQPAKLEDSAVYLCASSPGQGGDTIYFGEGSWLTVV.

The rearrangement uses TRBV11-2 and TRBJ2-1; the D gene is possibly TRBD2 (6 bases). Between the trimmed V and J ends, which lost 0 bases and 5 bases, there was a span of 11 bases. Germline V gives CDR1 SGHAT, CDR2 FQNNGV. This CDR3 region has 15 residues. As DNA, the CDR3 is TGTGCCAGCAGCTTAGAATACGGGAGAAACAATGAGCAGTTCTTC. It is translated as CASSLEYGRNNEQFF.

The CDR3 region is CASSPGQVPGFSYEQYF. CDR3 bases: TGTGCCAGCAGCCCCGGACAGGTCCCAGGTTTCTCCTACGAGCAGTACTTC. The chain couples TRBV11-2 to TRBJ2-7; 7 bases match TRBD1. Germline V gene sequence: CDR1 SGHAT, CDR2 FQNNGV. J lost 0 bases, V lost 5 bases, and 13 bases had no gene match. This CDR3 comprises 17 residues.

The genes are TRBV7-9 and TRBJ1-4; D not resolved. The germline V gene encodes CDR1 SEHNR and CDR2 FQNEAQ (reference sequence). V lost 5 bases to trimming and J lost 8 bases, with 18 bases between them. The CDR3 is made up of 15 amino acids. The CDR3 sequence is CASSRFPAHQEKLFF. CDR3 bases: TGTGCCAGCAGCCGCTTTCCGGCCCACCAGGAAAAACTGTTTTTT.

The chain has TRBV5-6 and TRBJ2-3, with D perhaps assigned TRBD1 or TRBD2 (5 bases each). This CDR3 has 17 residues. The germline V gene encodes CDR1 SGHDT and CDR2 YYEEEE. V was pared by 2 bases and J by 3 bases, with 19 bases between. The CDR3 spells CASSFGVGHRRTDTQYF. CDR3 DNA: TGTGCCAGCAGCTTTGGTGTAGGACACCGGAGGACAGATACGCAGTATTTT.

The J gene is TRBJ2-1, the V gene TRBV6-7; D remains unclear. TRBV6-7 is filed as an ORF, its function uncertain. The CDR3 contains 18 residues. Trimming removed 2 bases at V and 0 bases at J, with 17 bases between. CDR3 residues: CASSYPFGRASSYNEQFF. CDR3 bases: TGTGCCAGCAGTTACCCCTTTGGGCGAGCGAGCTCCTACAATGAGCAGTTCTTC.